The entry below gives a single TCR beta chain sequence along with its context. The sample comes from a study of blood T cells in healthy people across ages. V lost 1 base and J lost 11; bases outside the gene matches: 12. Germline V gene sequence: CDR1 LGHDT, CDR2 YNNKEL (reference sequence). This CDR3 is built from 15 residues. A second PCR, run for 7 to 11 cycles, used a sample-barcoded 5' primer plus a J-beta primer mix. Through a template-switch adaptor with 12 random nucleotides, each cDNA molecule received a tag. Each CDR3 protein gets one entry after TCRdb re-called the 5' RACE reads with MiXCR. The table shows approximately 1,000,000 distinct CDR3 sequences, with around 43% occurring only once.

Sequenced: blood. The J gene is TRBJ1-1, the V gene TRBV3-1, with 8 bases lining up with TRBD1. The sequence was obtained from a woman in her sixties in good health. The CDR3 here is CASSQGGTGTKSAFF. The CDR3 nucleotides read TGTGCCAGCAGCCAAGGGGGGACAGGTACGAAGTCTGCTTTCTTT.